This is a list of T cell receptor beta chains from one sample in a study of human T cells and chemical hapten exposure. TCRdb reanalysed the RACE reads using MiXCR and keeps one entry per CDR3 protein. This sample carries about 140,000 distinct CDR3 sequences, 10% to 15% of them seen once, and the ten largest clones take 1.4%. Sequenced material: whole blood, taken in connection with sensitization to the hapten diphenylcyclopropenone (DPC). These receptors were collected from a woman in her fifties or sixties with alopecia areata. Some clones in this sample may be carry-over from other donors' samples. Each CDR3 is given with its conserved first and last residue. Each record gives: clone size, D gene, V gene, J gene, CDR3 protein, CDR3 DNA. The D gene is left open where the match is weak. Expanded clones get a size class; other rows say once, few or many, or leave the size out.

clone size: NA
D gene: NA
V gene: TRBV7-9
J gene: TRBJ2-7
CDR3 protein: CASSQAGLSSYEQYF
CDR3 DNA: TGTGCCAGCAGCCAAGCGGGTTTGAGCTCCTACGAGCAGTACTTC

clone size: few
D gene: TRBD2
V gene: TRBV29-1
J gene: TRBJ2-7
CDR3 protein: CSGGTRNEQYF
CDR3 DNA: TGCAGCGGGGGGACTAGGAACGAGCAGTACTTC

clone size: few
D gene: NA
V gene: TRBV28
J gene: TRBJ1-1
CDR3 protein: CASSFTPNTEVFF
CDR3 DNA: TGTGCCAGCAGTTTTACCCCTAACACTGAAGTTTTCTTT

clone size: NA
D gene: NA
V gene: TRBV28
J gene: TRBJ2-7
CDR3 protein: CASRTRVGISPRPWGISYEQYF
CDR3 DNA: TGTGCCAGCAGAACCAGGGTGGGTATATCCCCAAGGCCCTGGGGGATATCCTACGAGCAGTACTTC

clone size: many
D gene: NA
V gene: TRBV11-2
J gene: TRBJ2-5
CDR3 protein: CASSLYGPDQETQYF
CDR3 DNA: TGTGCCAGCAGCTTGTACGGGCCAGACCAAGAGACCCAGTACTTC

clone size: many
D gene: NA
V gene: TRBV27
J gene: TRBJ2-3
CDR3 protein: CASSSTGLLGTQYF
CDR3 DNA: TGTGCCAGCAGTTCCACCGGGCTTCTTGGTACGCAGTATTTT

clone size: many
D gene: NA
V gene: TRBV24-1
J gene: TRBJ2-2
CDR3 protein: CATRGQAGNTGELFF
CDR3 DNA: TGTGCCACCCGTGGTCAGGCGGGGAACACCGGGGAGCTGTTTTTT

clone size: many
D gene: TRBD2
V gene: TRBV18
J gene: TRBJ2-1
CDR3 protein: CASSPSAGAYNEQFF
CDR3 DNA: TGTGCCAGCTCACCATCAGCGGGAGCCTACAATGAGCAGTTCTTC

clone size: NA
D gene: NA
V gene: TRBV7-2
J gene: TRBJ1-6
CDR3 protein: CASSSSPVRPLHF
CDR3 DNA: TGTGCCAGCAGCTCGAGCCCCGTTAGGCCCCTCCACTTT

clone size: many
D gene: TRBD1
V gene: TRBV12-3/TRBV12-4
J gene: TRBJ2-7
CDR3 protein: CASTPSRQGSAEQYF
CDR3 DNA: TGTGCCAGCACCCCTTCTAGACAGGGGTCTGCCGAGCAGTACTTC

clone size: NA
D gene: TRBD1
V gene: TRBV7-3
J gene: TRBJ1-6
CDR3 protein: CASSLGGQASSPLHF
CDR3 DNA: TGTGCCAGCAGCTTAGGGGGACAGGCCTCCTCACCCCTCCACTTT

clone size: many
D gene: NA
V gene: TRBV6-1
J gene: TRBJ1-5
CDR3 protein: CASSTHTGHSNSNQPQHF
CDR3 DNA: TGTGCCAGCAGCACACACACAGGCCACTCTAATAGCAATCAGCCCCAGCATTTT

clone size: NA
D gene: TRBD2
V gene: TRBV11-2
J gene: TRBJ2-3
CDR3 protein: CANRKRGGKDTQYF
CDR3 DNA: TGTGCCAACAGAAAGCGGGGAGGGAAAGATACGCAGTATTTT

clone size: NA
D gene: TRBD1
V gene: TRBV6-5
J gene: TRBJ1-2
CDR3 protein: CASSYAGTGANYGYTF
CDR3 DNA: TGTGCCAGCAGTTACGCCGGGACAGGAGCTAACTATGGCTACACCTTC

clone size: few
D gene: TRBD2
V gene: TRBV4-3
J gene: TRBJ2-2
CDR3 protein: CASSQAVAGFANTGELFF
CDR3 DNA: TGCGCCAGCAGCCAAGCCGTAGCGGGATTCGCGAACACCGGGGAGCTGTTTTTT

clone size: many
D gene: TRBD1
V gene: TRBV24-1
J gene: TRBJ2-3
CDR3 protein: CATSDRDRFTDTQYF
CDR3 DNA: TGTGCCACCAGTGATAGGGACAGATTCACAGATACGCAGTATTTT